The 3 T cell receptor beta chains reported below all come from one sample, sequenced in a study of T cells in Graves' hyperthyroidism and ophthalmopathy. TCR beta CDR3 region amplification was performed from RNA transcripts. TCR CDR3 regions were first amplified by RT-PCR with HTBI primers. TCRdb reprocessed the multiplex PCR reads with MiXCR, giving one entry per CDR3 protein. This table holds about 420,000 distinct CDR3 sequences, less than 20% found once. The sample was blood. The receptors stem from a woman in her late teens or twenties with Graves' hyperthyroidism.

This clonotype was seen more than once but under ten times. CDR3 in DNA: TGTGCCACCAGCAGAGATGAGAATGGGCAGTATTTT. Translation: CATSRDENGQYF. The rearrangement joins TRBV15 to TRBJ2-3; D not resolved. Germline V gene lookup returns CDR1 LNHNV and CDR2 YYDKDF (reference sequence). V dropped 0 bases and J dropped 11 bases, with 9 bases sitting between them. The CDR3 has 12 amino acids.

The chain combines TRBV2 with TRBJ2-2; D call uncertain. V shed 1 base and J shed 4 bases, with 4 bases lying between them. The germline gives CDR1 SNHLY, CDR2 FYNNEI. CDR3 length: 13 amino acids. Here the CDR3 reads CASSEVGTGELFF. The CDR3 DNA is TGTGCCAGCAGTGAAGTTGGCACCGGGGAGCTGTTTTTT. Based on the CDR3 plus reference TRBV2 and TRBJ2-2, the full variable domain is EPEVTQTPSHQVTQMGQEVILRCVPISNHLYFYWYRQILGQKVEFLVSFYNNEISEKSEIFDDQFSVERPDGSNFTLKIRSTKLEDSAMYFCASSEVGTGELFFGEGSRLTVL.

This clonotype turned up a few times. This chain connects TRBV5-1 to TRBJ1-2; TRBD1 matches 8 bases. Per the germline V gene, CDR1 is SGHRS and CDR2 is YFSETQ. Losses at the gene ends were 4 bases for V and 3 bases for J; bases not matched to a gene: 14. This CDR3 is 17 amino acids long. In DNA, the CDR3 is TGCGCCAGCAGCCCGGACAGGGTGTCGATTGGGGACTATGGCTACACCTTC. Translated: CASSPDRVSIGDYGYTF.